The 23 T cell receptor beta chains below all came from one sample that was sequenced in a study of shared clonotypes between healthy human individuals. TCRdb keeps only in-frame clones here, not all; method: immunoSEQ multiplex PCR. Of 2 million to 2.5 million clones in the sample, approximately 95% are singletons; the top ten hold around 0.4%. Material: naive CD4+ T cells from PBMCs. Subset noted: CD45RA+ positively selected. The receptors shown here come from a young man in good health. Some clones in this sample may be carry-over from other donors' samples.

This clone was recorded only once. The chain uses TRBV5-5 and TRBJ2-1; 7 bases align to TRBD1. V trimming: 0 bases; J trimming: 0 bases; junction bases outside the gene matches: 0. The CDR3 has 15 residues. Germline V CDR1 and CDR2: SGHKS, YYEKEE (reference sequence). The CDR3 DNA reads as TGTGCCAGCAGCTTGGGGACAGGCTCCTACAATGAGCAGTTCTTC. Residues: CASSLGTGSYNEQFF.

The chain is built from TRBV5-1 and TRBJ2-5; 7 nucleotides match TRBD2. The CDR3 consists of 18 residues. Trimming removed 0 bases from V and 3 bases from J; junction bases left unmatched: 14. Per the germline V gene, CDR1 is SGHRS and CDR2 is YFSETQ. CDR3 in amino acids: CASSLGASGDPREETQYF. CDR3 in DNA: TGCGCCAGCAGCTTGGGGGCTAGCGGTGACCCCCGGGAAGAGACCCAGTACTTC.

This clone occurred once. The chain joins TRBV7-8 to TRBJ1-2; a weak D match, TRBD1 (5 bases). The CDR3 covers 17 residues. Trimming took off 1 base at V and 0 bases at J, with 15 bases between the two ends. CDR1 is SGHVS, CDR2 FQNEAQ, per germline. CDR3 in DNA: TGTGCCAGCAGCTTAGGGTGGGGGTCAGGTTCTAACTATGGCTACACCTTC. This sequence encodes CASSLGWGSGSNYGYTF.

The rearrangement links TRBV7-3 to TRBJ2-2; D ambiguous. Trimming took 1 base from V and 0 from J, leaving 12 bases between them. The CDR3 runs to 17 residues. Germline CDR1 is SGHTA and CDR2 is FQGTGA. The CDR3 loop reads CASSLMTVNTNTGELFF. The CDR3 DNA reads as TGTGCCAGCAGCTTAATGACTGTCAATACGAACACCGGGGAGCTGTTTTTT.

The V and J genes are TRBV7-2 and TRBJ2-3; D unresolved. Germline V gene data show CDR1 as SGHTA and CDR2 as FQGNSA. Trimming cost V 5 bases and J 1 base, with 10 bases left between them. The CDR3 has 14 amino acids. The CDR3 region is CASSPLKGTDTQYF. Written as DNA, the CDR3 is TGTGCCAGCAGCCCGTTGAAGGGCACAGATACGCAGTATTTT.

The rearrangement links TRBV27 to TRBJ2-5; D not resolved. Trimming left V 6 bases short and J 2 bases short, with 10 bases between. The CDR3 totals 13 residues. In germline, CDR1 is MNHEY, CDR2 SMNVEV (reference sequence). The DNA of the CDR3 is TGTGCCAGCAGCAGGAACGGACAAGAGACCCAGTACTTC. Translated: CASSRNGQETQYF.

The chain joins TRBV7-3 to TRBJ1-5; 8 bases fit TRBD1. The CDR3 has 17 residues. Germline trimming cut 4 bases from V and 1 base from J; bases unmatched to any gene: 9. Germline V gives CDR1 SGHTA, CDR2 FQGTGA. The CDR3 loop reads CASSSSGTGGSNQPQHF. CDR3 nucleotide sequence: TGTGCCAGCAGCTCCTCCGGGACAGGAGGCAGCAATCAGCCCCAGCATTTT.

The chain links TRBV6-4 to TRBJ2-1; TRBD2 aligns across 10 bases. The J segment lost 6 bases and the V segment lost 1 base, leaving 6 bases of the junction unmatched. CDR3 length equals 16 residues. Looked up from germline, CDR1 is MRHNA and CDR2 is SNTAGT. The CDR3 DNA reads as TGTGCCAGCAGTGACTTACCGGGACTAGCGCCCAATGAGCAGTTCTTC. Translated, it gives CASSDLPGLAPNEQFF.

This clone was seen once. The identical CDR3 is also encoded by other nucleotide sequences in the sample. The chain combines TRBV7-2 with TRBJ1-1, with a tentative D call TRBD1 (6 bases). Germline V gene data show CDR1 as SGHTA and CDR2 as FQGNSA. The V gene lost 5 bases and the J gene lost 0 bases, with 10 bases spanning the gap. The CDR3 has 14 residues. CDR3 in DNA: TGTGCCAGCAGCCTGGGGGGCATGAACACTGAAGCTTTCTTT. Amino acid sequence: CASSLGGMNTEAFF.

With regard to this clone: Other nucleotide sequences from this sample produce the same CDR3. This rearrangement joins TRBV28 to TRBJ1-2; 8 bases are shared with TRBD1. After removal of 2 bases from V and 7 bases from J, the junction contained 3 bases not matched to a gene. The CDR3 consists of 13 residues. Germline V CDR1 and CDR2: MDHEN, SYDVKM. CDR3 amino acids: CASSLGQGLGYTF. The CDR3, as DNA: TGTGCCAGCAGTTTAGGACAGGGCCTTGGCTACACCTTC.

As regards this clone: The same CDR3 can be traced to other DNA sequences in this sample. This chain joins TRBV28 and TRBJ1-5; D is unresolved. Trimming left V 5 bases short and J 0 bases short, with 8 bases between. The CDR3 length is 14 residues. Germline assignment: CDR1 MDHEN and CDR2 SYDVKM. CDR3 coding DNA: TGTGCCAGCAGTCCGCCTTATAGCAATCAGCCCCAGCATTTT. Translating gives CASSPPYSNQPQHF.

This chain uses TRBV6-5 with TRBJ1-5; D possibly corresponds to TRBD1 (5 bases). Germline lookup yields CDR1 MNHEY and CDR2 SVGAGI. V dropped 6 bases and J dropped 10 bases, with 13 bases sitting between them. The CDR3 totals 12 residues. The CDR3 loop is CASRSQAGPQHF. CDR3 coding DNA: TGTGCCAGCAGGTCACAGGCAGGCCCCCAGCATTTT.

V and J are TRBV7-3 and TRBJ2-1, with D tentatively TRBD2 (6 bases). The CDR3 length is 14 residues. From germline, CDR1 is SGHTA and CDR2 FQGTGA. V was clipped by 2 bases and J by 12 bases, with 17 bases between them. CDR3 protein: CASSLEGTDPWQFF. The DNA for the CDR3 is TGTGCCAGCAGCTTAGAAGGGACTGACCCATGGCAGTTCTTC.

V is TRBV4-3 and J is TRBJ2-3; D remains unclear. The CDR3 is 13 residues long. Germline V lookup: CDR1 LGHNA, CDR2 YSLEER. The V end was cut by 1 base, the J end by 10 bases, with 12 bases between. In DNA form, the CDR3 reads TGCGCCAGCAGCCAAGGGTATCTGAACCCGCAGTATTTT. Its translation: CASSQGYLNPQYF.

The chain joins TRBV5-8 to TRBJ2-4; D not resolved. Germline V lookup: CDR1 SGHTS, CDR2 YDEGEE. V was pared by 4 bases and J by 0 bases, with 11 bases between. This CDR3 has 15 amino acids. The CDR3 nucleotides read TGTGCCAGCAGCGGCCTCCGGATAGCCAAAAACATTCAGTACTTC. It specifies CASSGLRIAKNIQYF.

On this clone itself: One end of the junction varies from germline; a read error may be responsible. The chain couples TRBV28 to TRBJ1-2; the match to TRBD1 covers 7 bases. Germline loops: CDR1 MDHEN, CDR2 SYDVKM. CDR3 length: 11 amino acids. The CDR3 sequence is CASEGGRVRSF. DNA of the CDR3: TGTGCCAGCGAAGGGGGCAGGGTTCGGTCCTTC.

J is TRBJ1-5 and V is TRBV21-1. TRBV21-1 is reported as a pseudogene. This CDR3 is 15 amino acids long. The CDR3 protein is CASFPTGISNQPQHF. DNA of the CDR3: TGTGCCAGCTTCCCGACTGGGATCAGCAATCAGCCCCAGCATTTT.

The V call is TRBV2, the J call TRBJ1-5, with D maybe TRBD1 (6 bases). Germline CDR1 and CDR2: SNHLY and FYNNEI. Trimming pared 5 bases from V and 4 bases from J, leaving 15 bases between. The length of the CDR3 is 15 residues. The CDR3 protein is CASSRRGSSNQPQHF. CDR3 DNA sequence: TGTGCCAGCAGTCGCAGGGGATCTTCTAATCAGCCCCAGCATTTT.

This clone was observed once. The rearrangement links TRBV5-1 to TRBJ2-5; D might be TRBD1 (7 bases). With 3 bases removed from V and 7 bases from J, the gap between germline ends came to 13 bases. The CDR3 length is 13 residues. CDR1 is SGHRS and CDR2 is YFSETQ in the germline V gene. As DNA, the CDR3 is TGCGCCAGCAGCTCCCAGGGGGGAGGGACCCAGTACTTC. Encoded protein: CASSSQGGGTQYF.

This sequence joins TRBV7-9 and TRBJ2-3, with a weak D call TRBD2 (6 bases). The V gene lost 1 base and the J gene lost 6 bases, with 11 bases spanning the gap. CDR1 is SEHNR and CDR2 is FQNEAQ in the germline V gene (reference sequence). The CDR3 totals 14 residues. DNA for the CDR3: TGTGCCAGCAGCTTAGAGACTAGATGGGATACGCAGTATTTT. It codes for CASSLETRWDTQYF.

This clone was recorded once. The chain combines TRBV5-1 with TRBJ1-4; D unclear. Trimming removed 4 bases from V and 0 bases from J, with 13 bases in between. CDR1 is SGHRS, CDR2 YFSETQ, per germline. The length of the CDR3 is 16 residues. CDR3 in DNA: TGCGCCAGCAGCCTGGTTACCGGAGCAACTAATGAAAAACTGTTTTTT. Protein: CASSLVTGATNEKLFF.

J is TRBJ2-7 and V is TRBV6-5, with 10 bases identical to TRBD2. Per germline, CDR1 MNHEY and CDR2 SVGAGI. J was trimmed by 5 bases and V by 0 bases; bases with no gene match: 7. CDR3 size: 16 residues. The CDR3 is CASSYSPGLAYHEQYF. The DNA of the CDR3 is TGTGCCAGCAGTTACTCTCCGGGACTAGCGTACCACGAGCAGTACTTC.

This sequence joins TRBV5-4 and TRBJ1-3; 7 bases are shared with TRBD1. The CDR3 sequence is 15 residues long. V shed 4 bases, J shed 0 bases, and the junction held 4 bases outside the gene matches. The V gene's germline CDR1 is SGHNT and CDR2 YYREEE (reference sequence). In DNA form, the CDR3 reads TGTGCCAGCAGCCGCCGGGACAGCTCTGGAAACACCATATATTTT. Protein product: CASSRRDSSGNTIYF.